This TCR beta chain came from a study of T cells in Graves' hyperthyroidism and ophthalmopathy. Regarding the study as a whole: Most thyroid-expanded clonotypes above 0.001 were also found in blood.

RNA transcripts provided the source from which TCR beta CDR3 regions were amplified. Using the HTBI primer set, a first-round RT-PCR was run on the TCR CDR3. TCRdb itself ran the multiplex PCR reads through MiXCR, one entry per CDR3 protein. Among hundreds of thousands of distinct CDR3 sequences listed, roughly 25% were seen once. Inclusion characteristics of ophthalmopathy patients comprised a Clinical Activity Score of at least 3, a NOSPECS grade of at least 4, and duration under 3 months. Patients with uncontrolled infections, other autoimmune diseases, pregnancy or lactation were excluded. This clonotype showed up just a few times. Its antigen is not known. The clonotype originates from a woman in her twenties or thirties with Graves' ophthalmopathy. Sequencing was carried out using blood.

The CDR3 loop is CASVKDSGANVLTF. The DNA of the CDR3 is TGCGCCAGCGTCAAGGACTCTGGGGCCAACGTCCTGACTTTC. The chain links TRBV5-1 to TRBJ2-6; D is unclear. The germline V gene has CDR1 SGHRS and CDR2 YFSETQ. V lost 7 bases to trimming and J lost 0 bases, with 8 bases between them. The CDR3 has 14 amino acids.